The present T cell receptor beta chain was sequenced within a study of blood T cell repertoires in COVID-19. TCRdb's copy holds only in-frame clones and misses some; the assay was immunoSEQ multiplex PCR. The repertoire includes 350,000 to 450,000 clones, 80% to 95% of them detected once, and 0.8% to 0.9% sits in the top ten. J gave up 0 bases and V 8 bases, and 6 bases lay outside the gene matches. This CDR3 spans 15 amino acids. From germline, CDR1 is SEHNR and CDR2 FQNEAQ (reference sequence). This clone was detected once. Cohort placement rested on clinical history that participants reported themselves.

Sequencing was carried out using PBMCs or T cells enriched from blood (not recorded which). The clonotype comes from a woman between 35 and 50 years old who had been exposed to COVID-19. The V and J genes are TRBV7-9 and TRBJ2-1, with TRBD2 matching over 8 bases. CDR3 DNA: TGTGCCAGCGCACTAGCGGTCTCCTCCTACAATGAGCAGTTCTTC. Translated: CASALAVSSYNEQFF.